This TCR beta chain was recorded in a study of blood T cell repertoires in COVID-19. Study context: COVID-19 samples, acute and convalescent, were from the United States, Italy and Spain. Sources were T cells, B-cell-depleted T cells, or PBMCs; the material itself was cDNA or gDNA.

V trimming: 0 bases; J trimming: 2 bases; junction bases outside the gene matches: 7. Germline values: CDR1 MNHEY, CDR2 SVGEGT. The CDR3 has 18 amino acids. TCRdb's table, derived via immunoSEQ multiplex PCR, lists solely in-frame clones and lacks some. The sample shows tens of thousands of clones, 70% to 90% of them seen only once. Sequencing was carried out using peripheral blood. The J gene is TRBJ2-5, the V gene TRBV6-2 or TRBV6-3; 12 bases agree with TRBD2. The TCR sequence derives from a human donor in a cohort sampled during active COVID-19. The CDR3 DNA reads as TGTGCCAGCAGTTACTCGAAACTAGCGGGGGGTTGGCAAGAGACCCAGTACTTC. Translated, it gives CASSYSKLAGGWQETQYF.